The next 29 T cell receptor beta chains were all read from a single sample in a study of beta chain features in type 1 diabetes. Sequenced material consisted of expressed TCRB transcripts (all of the isolated RNA was reverse transcribed). The method was immunoSEQ multiplex PCR; TCRdb's version includes in-frame clones alone and lacks a portion of them. The table includes under 400,000 clones, 12% to 15% detected once. Sequencing was carried out using central memory CD4+ T cells from blood. Every receptor here comes from a man aged 25 to 45 in good health.

The sample holds many counts of this clone. The chain employs TRBV5-1 and TRBJ2-7; 7 bases are shared with TRBD1. The germline V gene has CDR1 SGHRS and CDR2 YFSETQ. This CDR3 region has 13 residues. The J segment lost 6 bases and the V segment lost 0 bases, leaving 3 bases of the junction unmatched. CDR3 amino acids: CASSLGAGGEQYV. The DNA of the CDR3 is TGCGCCAGCAGCTTGGGCGCAGGGGGCGAGCAGTACGTC.

Note on this clone: A much bigger clone sits one base away, suggesting this may be a read error. The same CDR3 also results from other DNA sequences found in this sample. V and J are TRBV4-1 and TRBJ1-6; possibly TRBD1 for D (5 bases). The CDR3 runs to 16 residues. Germline V CDR1 and CDR2: MGHRA, YSYEKL. The V gene lost 0 bases and the J gene lost 5 bases, with 11 bases spanning the gap. The CDR3 loop is CASSQDPGRDNSPLHF. CDR3 in DNA: TGCGCCAGCAGCCAAGACCCAGGGAGGGATAATTCACCCCTCCACTTT.

This clone was picked up a small number of times. V usage is TRBV7-3 and J usage is TRBJ2-3; either TRBD1 or TRBD2 may fit D (5 bases each). Trimming took off 4 bases at V and 3 bases at J, with 14 bases between the two ends. The CDR3 length is 15 residues. Germline V gives CDR1 SGHTA, CDR2 FQGTGA. The CDR3 DNA follows: TGTGCCAGCAGCTCAGGGAGTGGTGGGACAGATACGCAGTATTTT. Its translation: CASSSGSGGTDTQYF.

CDR3 residues: CASSFLTGGSNQPQHF. The CDR3 DNA sequence: TGTGCCAGCAGTTTTTTGACAGGGGGGAGCAATCAGCCCCAGCATTTT. This chain connects TRBV28 to TRBJ1-5, with TRBD1 identical over 9 bases. The CDR3 sequence is 16 residues long. Germline CDR1 MDHEN, CDR2 SYDVKM. V shed 3 bases, J shed 1 base, and the junction held 4 bases outside the gene matches. The complete variable domain, with remaining parts taken from reference TRBV28 and TRBJ1-5, reads DVKVTQSSRYLVKRTGEKVFLECVQDMDHENMFWYRQDPGLGLRLIYFSYDVKMKEKGDIPEGYSVSREKKERFSLILESASTNQTSMYLCASSFLTGGSNQPQHFGDGTRLSIL.

This clone has more than one count but fewer than ten. The chain links TRBV29-1 to TRBJ2-1, with 12 bases matching TRBD2. The V gene's germline CDR1 is SQVTM and CDR2 ANQGSEA. CDR3 length: 12 amino acids. V gave up 7 bases and J gave up 9 bases; unmatched junction bases: 4. Here the CDR3 DNA reads TGCAGCGAGACTAGCGGGAGTGTTGAGCAGTTCTTC. Translated, it gives CSETSGSVEQFF.

The CDR3 region is CASSFRIRRGASYNEQFF. The CDR3 nucleotides read TGTGCCAGCAGCTTCAGAATTCGCCGCGGGGCCTCCTACAATGAGCAGTTCTTC. The V and J genes are TRBV7-8 and TRBJ2-1; possibly TRBD2 for D (6 bases). This CDR3 contains 18 residues. Germline V gene lookup returns CDR1 SGHVS and CDR2 FQNEAQ. Deletions cut 3 bases from V and 0 bases from J, with 18 bases between.

This chain joins TRBV6-6 and TRBJ2-3, with D perhaps TRBD1 or TRBD2 (5 bases each). The CDR3 is made up of 14 amino acids. CDR1 is MNHNY and CDR2 is SVGAGI in the germline V gene (reference sequence). Trimming cost V 7 bases and J 5 bases, with 16 bases left between them. CDR3 coding DNA: TGTGCCAGCACCCACGGGGTCCAGGGAGATACGCAGTATTTT. Protein: CASTHGVQGDTQYF.

The chain has TRBV11-2 and TRBJ2-5, with D perhaps matching TRBD1 (6 bases). With 4 bases removed from V and 9 bases from J, the gap between germline ends came to 18 bases. Germline CDR1 is SGHAT and CDR2 is FQNNGV. The CDR3 totals 14 residues. CDR3: CASSSRLAGVAQYF. CDR3 bases: TGTGCCAGCAGCTCCCGACTCGCAGGGGTAGCCCAGTACTTC.

The chain employs TRBV19 and TRBJ2-3, with TRBD1 as a possible D gene (5 bases). The CDR3 spans 15 residues. V lost 2 bases and J 1 base, leaving 10 bases between the germline ends. Germline loops: CDR1 LNHDA, CDR2 SQIVND (reference sequence). The CDR3 DNA is TGTGCCAGTAGTATAAGGGGCCCCGGCACAGATACGCAGTATTTT. It is translated as CASSIRGPGTDTQYF.

V gene TRBV27 combines with J gene TRBJ1-2, with D maybe TRBD1 (5 bases). The V gene's germline CDR1 is MNHEY and CDR2 SMNVEV (reference sequence). Trimming left V 5 bases short and J 2 bases short, with 9 bases between. The CDR3 sequence is 13 residues long. CDR3 DNA sequence: TGTGCCAGCAGTCCGGGACCAAACTATGGCTACACCTTC. Amino acids: CASSPGPNYGYTF.

In its sample, this clone was seen a few times. This chain links TRBV9 with TRBJ2-1, with D unresolved. The CDR3 runs 14 residues. The germline V gene has CDR1 SGDLS and CDR2 YYNGEE. The V end was cut by 0 bases, the J end by 10 bases, with 14 bases between. The CDR3 here is CASSVAVREGEQFF. Here the CDR3 DNA reads TGTGCCAGCAGCGTAGCTGTAAGGGAAGGGGAGCAGTTCTTC.

V and J are TRBV9 and TRBJ2-1, with 7 bases identical to TRBD1. CDR3 length: 14 residues. Germline values: CDR1 SGDLS, CDR2 YYNGEE. The junction had 4 bases not matched to a gene; V was cut back by 0 bases and J by 7 bases. As DNA, the CDR3 is TGTGCCAGCAGCGTAGGGGGGACAGAAAATGAGCAGTTCTTC. Amino acids: CASSVGGTENEQFF.

The sample holds a few counts of this clone. The chain links TRBV29-1 to TRBJ2-5; TRBD1 matches at 8 bases. CDR3 length: 13 residues. Germline V gene data show CDR1 as SQVTM and CDR2 as ANQGSEA. The CDR3 loop is CTIQGAGQETQYF. CDR3 bases: TGCACCATCCAGGGGGCAGGACAAGAGACCCAGTACTTC.

This clone has at least ten counts. The sample has other DNA sequences that encode this CDR3 too. CDR3 region: CASSLGASTEAFF. CDR3 bases: TGTGCCAGCAGCTTAGGGGCAAGCACTGAAGCTTTCTTT. V usage is TRBV11-2 and J usage is TRBJ1-1; no reliable D call. In germline, CDR1 is SGHAT, CDR2 FQNNGV. The CDR3 is made up of 13 amino acids. With 1 base removed from V and 4 bases from J, the gap between germline ends came to 7 bases.

J is TRBJ1-3 and V is TRBV12-5; D not resolved. The length of the CDR3 is 12 residues. With 1 base removed from V and 8 bases from J, the gap between germline ends came to 6 bases. Germline V gene sequence: CDR1 LGHNT, CDR2 FRNRAP. The CDR3 is CASGLGRDTIYF. DNA of the CDR3: TGTGCTAGTGGTTTGGGCCGGGACACCATATATTTT.

The sample holds a few counts of this clone. The chain carries TRBV10-1 and TRBJ2-7, with TRBD2 matching over 9 bases. Per the germline V gene, CDR1 is WNHNN and CDR2 is SYGVQD (reference sequence). CDR3 length: 15 residues. J was trimmed by 3 bases and V by 4 bases; bases with no gene match: 7. The CDR3 loop reads CASSVKAGGLYEQYF. CDR3 in DNA: TGCGCCAGCAGTGTTAAAGCGGGGGGTCTCTACGAGCAGTACTTC.

J is TRBJ1-2 and V is TRBV7-2; D not certain. Trimming pared 4 bases from V and 7 bases from J, leaving 10 bases between. The germline CDR1 and CDR2 sequences are SGHTA and FQGNSA. The CDR3 spans 12 residues. The CDR3 DNA sequence: TGTGCCAGCAGCTCCGATCGGGGTGGCTACACCTTC. Amino acids: CASSSDRGGYTF.

In this sample, this clone turned up a few times. The V and J genes are TRBV2 and TRBJ2-5; perhaps TRBD2 as D (6 bases). The V and J ends lost 1 base and 5 bases respectively, with 14 bases between them. The CDR3 is 15 amino acids. Per the germline V gene, CDR1 is SNHLY and CDR2 is FYNNEI. CDR3 region: CASSEVSGVGETQYF. The DNA of the CDR3 is TGTGCCAGCAGTGAAGTTTCGGGAGTGGGTGAGACCCAGTACTTC.

The V gene is TRBV7-8, the J gene TRBJ2-7; tentative D call: TRBD2 (6 bases). The V gene lost 5 bases and the J gene lost 3 bases, with 17 bases spanning the gap. Germline CDR1 and CDR2: SGHVS and FQNEAQ. The CDR3 totals 15 residues. The DNA for the CDR3 is TGTGCCAGCAGCCCGACTAGGACCGGAGGCTACGAGCAGTACTTC. It codes for CASSPTRTGGYEQYF.

This clone came up a few times. This rearrangement joins TRBV5-1 to TRBJ2-1; TRBD2 aligns across 7 bases. The J segment lost 10 bases and the V segment lost 0 bases, leaving 7 bases of the junction unmatched. CDR3 length equals 14 residues. Germline CDR1 reads SGHRS; CDR2 reads YFSETQ. In DNA, the CDR3 is TGCGCCAGCAGCTTGGATGGAGGGAGGGTCGAGCAGTTCTTC. Protein product: CASSLDGGRVEQFF.

The gene calls are TRBV5-1 and TRBJ2-3; 9 nucleotides line up with TRBD2. Germline trimming cut 1 base from V and 6 bases from J; bases unmatched to any gene: 9. This CDR3 is 16 amino acids long. CDR1 SGHRS and CDR2 YFSETQ come from the germline V gene. CDR3 bases: TGCGCCAGCAGCTTGCCCAGCGGGGGGACGTCCGATACGCAGTATTTT. This translates into CASSLPSGGTSDTQYF.

This clone was counted at least ten times. The chain joins TRBV28 to TRBJ2-3; TRBD2 matches at 12 bases. The CDR3 contains 15 residues. Germline CDR1 and CDR2: MDHEN and SYDVKM. V was pared by 7 bases and J by 4 bases, with 6 bases of the junction left unmatched. The CDR3 sequence is CASTQLAGGSDTQYF. In nucleotides, the CDR3 is TGTGCCAGCACCCAACTAGCGGGAGGCTCAGATACGCAGTATTTT.

Only a few counts were recorded for this clone. The CDR3 nucleotides read TGTGCCAGCAGGCGGGGACAGGGAATGGGTGGCTACACCTTC. Translating it yields CASRRGQGMGGYTF. The rearrangement uses TRBV6-5 and TRBJ1-2, with 9 nucleotides matching TRBD1. Germline loops: CDR1 MNHEY, CDR2 SVGAGI. V dropped 6 bases and J dropped 7; count of bases not matched to a gene: 9. This CDR3 spans 14 amino acids.

This clone was recorded a few times. CDR3 in amino acids: CASSKSGQGARADTQYF. The CDR3 DNA reads TGCGCCAGCAGCAAGTCCGGACAGGGGGCTAGGGCAGATACGCAGTATTTT. The genes are TRBV4-3 and TRBJ2-3, with 11 bases matching TRBD1. The V gene end was trimmed by 5 bases and the J gene end by 4 bases; junction bases not matched to a gene: 11. The germline V gene has CDR1 LGHNA and CDR2 YSLEER. The length of the CDR3 is 17 residues.

The rearrangement uses TRBV18 and TRBJ1-3, with D hard to call. V lost 2 bases to trimming and J lost 0 bases, with 11 bases between them. Germline assignment: CDR1 KGHSH and CDR2 LQKENI. The CDR3 totals 16 residues. DNA for the CDR3: TGTGCCAGCTCACCAAGAGGCAGGTCCTCTGGAAACACCATATATTTT. Protein sequence: CASSPRGRSSGNTIYF.

The chain employs TRBV5-6 and TRBJ2-1; D is undetermined. CDR1 is SGHDT and CDR2 is YYEEEE in the germline V gene. The CDR3 totals 14 residues. Trimming shortened V by 2 bases and J by 4 bases, and 10 bases separated the two germline ends. The CDR3 DNA follows: TGTGCCAGCAGCTTCCCAAATGTATACAATGAGCAGTTCTTC. Translated: CASSFPNVYNEQFF.

The rearrangement links TRBV11-2 to TRBJ2-5; TRBD1 matches at 8 bases. This CDR3 has 15 residues. V dropped 0 bases and J dropped 3; count of bases not matched to a gene: 3. Looked up from germline, CDR1 is SGHAT and CDR2 is FQNNGV. The CDR3 region is CASSLDRGRKETQYF. The CDR3 DNA follows: TGTGCCAGCAGCTTAGACAGGGGGCGCAAAGAGACCCAGTACTTC.

The chain links TRBV27 to TRBJ2-3; D is possibly TRBD1 (6 bases). CDR3 size: 14 residues. V was clipped by 6 bases and J by 2 bases, with 12 bases between them. Germline V lookup: CDR1 MNHEY, CDR2 SMNVEV (reference sequence). Here the CDR3 reads CASRTGQITDTQYF. CDR3 DNA sequence: TGTGCCAGCAGGACAGGACAAATCACAGATACGCAGTATTTT.

This clone has only one observation. V is TRBV30 and J is TRBJ1-2, with D perhaps TRBD1 (5 bases). The germline V gene has CDR1 GTSNPN and CDR2 SVGIG (reference sequence). The CDR3 sequence is 12 residues long. V was trimmed by 2 bases and J by 8 bases, leaving 12 bases between them. The CDR3 region has the DNA TGTGCCTGGAGTAGGGACCCCCTGGGCTACACCTTC. Translation gives CAWSRDPLGYTF.